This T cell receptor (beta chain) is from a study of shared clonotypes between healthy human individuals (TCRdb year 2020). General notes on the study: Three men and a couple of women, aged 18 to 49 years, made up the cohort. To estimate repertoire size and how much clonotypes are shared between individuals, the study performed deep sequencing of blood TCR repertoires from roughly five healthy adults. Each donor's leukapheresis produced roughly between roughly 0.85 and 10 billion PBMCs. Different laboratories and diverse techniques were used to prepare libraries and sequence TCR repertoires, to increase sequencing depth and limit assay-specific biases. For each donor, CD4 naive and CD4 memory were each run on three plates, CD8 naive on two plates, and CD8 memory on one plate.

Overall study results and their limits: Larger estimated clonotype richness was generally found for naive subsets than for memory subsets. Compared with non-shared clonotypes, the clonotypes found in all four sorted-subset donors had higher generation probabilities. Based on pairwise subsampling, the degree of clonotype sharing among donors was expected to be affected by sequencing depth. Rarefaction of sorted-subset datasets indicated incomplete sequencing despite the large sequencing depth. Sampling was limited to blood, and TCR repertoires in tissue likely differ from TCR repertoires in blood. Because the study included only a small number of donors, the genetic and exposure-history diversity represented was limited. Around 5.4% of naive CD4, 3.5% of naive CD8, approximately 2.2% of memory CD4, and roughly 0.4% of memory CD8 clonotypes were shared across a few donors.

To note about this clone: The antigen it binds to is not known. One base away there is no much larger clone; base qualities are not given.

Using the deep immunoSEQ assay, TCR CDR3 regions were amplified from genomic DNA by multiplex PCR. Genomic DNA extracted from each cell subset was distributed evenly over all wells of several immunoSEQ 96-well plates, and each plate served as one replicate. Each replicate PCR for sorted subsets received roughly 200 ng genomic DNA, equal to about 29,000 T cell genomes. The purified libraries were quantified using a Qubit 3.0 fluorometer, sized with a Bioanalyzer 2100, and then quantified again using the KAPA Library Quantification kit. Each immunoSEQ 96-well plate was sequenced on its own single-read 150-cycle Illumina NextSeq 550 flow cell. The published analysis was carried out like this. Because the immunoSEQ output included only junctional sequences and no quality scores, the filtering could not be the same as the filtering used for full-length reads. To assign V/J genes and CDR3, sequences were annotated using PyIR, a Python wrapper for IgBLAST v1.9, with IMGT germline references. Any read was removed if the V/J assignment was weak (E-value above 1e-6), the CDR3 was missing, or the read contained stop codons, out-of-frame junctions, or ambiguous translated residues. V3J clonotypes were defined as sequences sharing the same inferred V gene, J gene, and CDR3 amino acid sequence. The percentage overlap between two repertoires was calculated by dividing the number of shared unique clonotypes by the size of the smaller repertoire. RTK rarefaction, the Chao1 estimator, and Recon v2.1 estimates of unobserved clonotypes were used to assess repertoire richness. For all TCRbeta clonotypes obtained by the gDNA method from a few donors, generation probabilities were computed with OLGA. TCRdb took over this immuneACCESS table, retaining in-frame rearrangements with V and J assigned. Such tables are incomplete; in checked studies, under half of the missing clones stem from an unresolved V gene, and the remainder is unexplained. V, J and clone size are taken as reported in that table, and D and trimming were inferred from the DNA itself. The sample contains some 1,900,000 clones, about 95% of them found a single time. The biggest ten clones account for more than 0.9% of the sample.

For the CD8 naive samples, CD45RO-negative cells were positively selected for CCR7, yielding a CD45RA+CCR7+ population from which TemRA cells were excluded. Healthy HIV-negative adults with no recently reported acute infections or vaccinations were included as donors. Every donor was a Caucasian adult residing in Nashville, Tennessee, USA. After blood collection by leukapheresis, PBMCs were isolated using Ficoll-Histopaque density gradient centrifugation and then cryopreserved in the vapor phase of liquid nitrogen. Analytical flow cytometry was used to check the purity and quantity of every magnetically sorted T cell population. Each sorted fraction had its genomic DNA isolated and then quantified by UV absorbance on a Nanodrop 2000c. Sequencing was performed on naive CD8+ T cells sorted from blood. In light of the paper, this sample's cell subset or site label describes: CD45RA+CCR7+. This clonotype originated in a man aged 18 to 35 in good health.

The CDR3 region has the sequence CASSSFQAPNTGELFF. The sequenced DNA: TGTGCCAGCAGTTCCTTTCAGGCTCCCAACACCGGGGAGCTGTTTTTT. The V gene is TRBV9 and the J gene is TRBJ2-2; confidence is insufficient to name the D gene. Deletion took 5 bases off V and 2 bases off J, with a span of 16 bases between the germline ends. The CDR3 starts with the cysteine, ends with the phenylalanine, and has 16 residues. The CDR3 DNA has 48 bases and is translated from base 1. In the germline V gene, CDR1 corresponds to SGDLS and CDR2 to YYNGEE.